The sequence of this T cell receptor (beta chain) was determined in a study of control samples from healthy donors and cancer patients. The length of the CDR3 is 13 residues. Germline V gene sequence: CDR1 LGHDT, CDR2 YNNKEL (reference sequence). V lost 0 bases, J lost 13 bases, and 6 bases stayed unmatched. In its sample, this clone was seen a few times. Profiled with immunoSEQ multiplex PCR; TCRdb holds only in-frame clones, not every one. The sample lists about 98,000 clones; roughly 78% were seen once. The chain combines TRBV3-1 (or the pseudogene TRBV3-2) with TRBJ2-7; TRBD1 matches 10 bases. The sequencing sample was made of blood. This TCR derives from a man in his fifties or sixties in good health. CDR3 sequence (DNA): TGTGCCAGCAGCCAAGATGGGGACAGGGGAAGTTACTTC. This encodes CASSQDGDRGSYF.